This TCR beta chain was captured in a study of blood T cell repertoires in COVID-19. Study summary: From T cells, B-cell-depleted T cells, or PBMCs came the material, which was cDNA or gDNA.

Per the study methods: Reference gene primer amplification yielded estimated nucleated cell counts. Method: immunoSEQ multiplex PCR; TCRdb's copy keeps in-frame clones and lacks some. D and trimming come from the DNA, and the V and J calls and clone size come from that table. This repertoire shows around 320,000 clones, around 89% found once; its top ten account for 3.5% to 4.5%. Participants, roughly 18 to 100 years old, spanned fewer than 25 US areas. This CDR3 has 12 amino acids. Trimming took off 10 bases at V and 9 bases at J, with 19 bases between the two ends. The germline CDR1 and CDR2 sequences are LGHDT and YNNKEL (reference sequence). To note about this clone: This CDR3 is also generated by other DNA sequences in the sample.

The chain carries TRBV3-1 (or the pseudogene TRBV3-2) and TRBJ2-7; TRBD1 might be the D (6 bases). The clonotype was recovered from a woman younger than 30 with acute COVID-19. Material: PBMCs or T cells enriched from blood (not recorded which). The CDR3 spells CAIQGRGPRQYF. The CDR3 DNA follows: TGTGCCATTCAGGGGAGAGGCCCGAGGCAGTACTTC.